This TCR beta chain was recorded in a study of PD-1 blockade in classical Hodgkin lymphoma. The wider study: Each patient was given nivolumab 3 mg/kg through a vein every 2 weeks.

TCRdb's copy holds only in-frame clones and misses some; the assay was immunoSEQ multiplex PCR. The table has 100,000 to 120,000 clones, roughly 89% seen once; the top ten hold around 19%. About this clone itself: Its antigen is still unknown.

Study findings and constraints: Baseline TCR diversity was reportedly lower in newly diagnosed patients than healthy donors. It was among complete responders that baseline diversity resembled that of newly diagnosed patients. Only CD4+ TCR diversity, not CD8+, had risen significantly by C4D1.

Germline V gives CDR1 SQVTM, CDR2 ANQGSEA. The CDR3 loop spans 14 amino acids. V shed 4 bases and J 5 bases; nucleotides not matched to a gene: 6. Time point described: cycle 4 day 1 (C4D1), after more than five weeks of nivolumab. Each patient relapsed following autologous stem cell transplantation, and prior brentuximab vedotin exposure differed. This specimen was peripheral blood mononuclear cells (PBMCs), taken before the fourth cycle of nivolumab. The sequence was obtained from a human donor with classical Hodgkin lymphoma. The V gene is TRBV29-1, the J gene TRBJ2-2, with 8 bases identical to TRBD1. The CDR3 region has the DNA TGCAGCGTTGGGACAGGGTTAAAGACCGGGGAGCTGTTTTTT. Translation gives CSVGTGLKTGELFF.